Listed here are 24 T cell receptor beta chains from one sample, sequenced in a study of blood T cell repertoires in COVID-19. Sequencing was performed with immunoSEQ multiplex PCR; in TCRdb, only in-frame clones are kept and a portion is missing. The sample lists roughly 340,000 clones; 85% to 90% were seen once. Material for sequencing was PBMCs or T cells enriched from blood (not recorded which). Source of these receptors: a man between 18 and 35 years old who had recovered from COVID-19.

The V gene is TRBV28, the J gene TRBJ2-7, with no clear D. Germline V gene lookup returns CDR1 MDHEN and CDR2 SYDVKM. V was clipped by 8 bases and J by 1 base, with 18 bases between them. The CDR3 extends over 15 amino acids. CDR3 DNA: TGTGCCAGCGGAATGGAGTTTTCCCAGTCCTACGAGCAGTACTTC. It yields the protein CASGMEFSQSYEQYF. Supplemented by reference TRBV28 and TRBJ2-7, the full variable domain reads DVKVTQSSRYLVKRTGEKVFLECVQDMDHENMFWYRQDPGLGLRLIYFSYDVKMKEKGDIPEGYSVSREKKERFSLILESASTNQTSMYLCASGMEFSQSYEQYFGPGTRLTVT.

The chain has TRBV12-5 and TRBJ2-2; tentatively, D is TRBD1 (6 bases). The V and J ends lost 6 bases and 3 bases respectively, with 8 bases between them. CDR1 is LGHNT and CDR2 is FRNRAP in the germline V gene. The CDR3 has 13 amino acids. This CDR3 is CASGGQHTGELFF. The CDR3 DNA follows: TGTGCTAGTGGCGGACAGCACACCGGGGAGCTGTTTTTT.

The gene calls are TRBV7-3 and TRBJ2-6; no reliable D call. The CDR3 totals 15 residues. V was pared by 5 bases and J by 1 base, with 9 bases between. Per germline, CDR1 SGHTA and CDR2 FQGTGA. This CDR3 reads CASSPTPSGANVLTF. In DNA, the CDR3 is TGTGCCAGCAGCCCTACCCCTTCTGGGGCCAACGTCCTGACTTTC.

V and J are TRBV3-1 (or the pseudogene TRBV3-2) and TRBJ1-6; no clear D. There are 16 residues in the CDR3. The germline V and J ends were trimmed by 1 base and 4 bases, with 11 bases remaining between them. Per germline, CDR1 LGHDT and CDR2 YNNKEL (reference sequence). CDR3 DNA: TGTGCCAGCAGCCAAGGCAGGCGCTTATATAATTCACCCCTCCACTTT. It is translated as CASSQGRRLYNSPLHF.

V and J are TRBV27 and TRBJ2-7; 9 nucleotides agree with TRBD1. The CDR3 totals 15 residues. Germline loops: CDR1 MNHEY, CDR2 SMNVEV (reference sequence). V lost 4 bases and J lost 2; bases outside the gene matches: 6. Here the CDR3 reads CASSYLRQGAYEQYF. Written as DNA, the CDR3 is TGTGCCAGCAGTTACCTTCGACAGGGGGCCTACGAGCAGTACTTC.

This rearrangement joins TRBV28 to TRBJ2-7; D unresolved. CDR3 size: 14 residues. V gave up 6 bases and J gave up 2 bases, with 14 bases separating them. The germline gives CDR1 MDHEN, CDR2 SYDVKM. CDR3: CASRPTAMTYEQYF. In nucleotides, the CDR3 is TGTGCCAGCAGACCCACCGCTATGACCTACGAGCAGTACTTC.

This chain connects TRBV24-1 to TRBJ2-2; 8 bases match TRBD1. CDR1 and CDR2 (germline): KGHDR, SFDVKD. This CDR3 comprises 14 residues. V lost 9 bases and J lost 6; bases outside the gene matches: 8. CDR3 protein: CATRGQGMSGELFF. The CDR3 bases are TGTGCCACCCGTGGACAGGGTATGTCCGGGGAGCTGTTTTTT.

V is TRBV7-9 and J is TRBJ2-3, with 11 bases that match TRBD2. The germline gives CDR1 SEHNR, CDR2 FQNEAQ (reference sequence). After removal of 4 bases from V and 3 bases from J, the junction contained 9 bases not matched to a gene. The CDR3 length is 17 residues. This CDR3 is CASSSTIAGGLTDTQYF. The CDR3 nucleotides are TGTGCCAGCAGCTCGACCATAGCGGGGGGGCTTACAGATACGCAGTATTTT.

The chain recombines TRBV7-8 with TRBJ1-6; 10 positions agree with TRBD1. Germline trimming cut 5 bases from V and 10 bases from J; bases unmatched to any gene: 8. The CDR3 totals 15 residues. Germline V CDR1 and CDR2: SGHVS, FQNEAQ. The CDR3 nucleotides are TGTGCCAGCAGCCGGGACAGGGGCTGGGAATCACCCCTCCACTTT. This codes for CASSRDRGWESPLHF.

The chain's CDR3 is CASSQVTGWSGNTIYF. The CDR3 coding sequence is TGTGCCAGCAGCCAAGTTACAGGGTGGTCGGGAAACACCATATATTTT. The V and J genes are TRBV3-1 (or the pseudogene TRBV3-2) and TRBJ1-3; maybe TRBD1 (6 bases). V lost 1 base and J lost 4, with 14 bases in between. This CDR3 contains 16 residues. CDR1 and CDR2 (germline): LGHDT, YNNKEL (reference sequence).

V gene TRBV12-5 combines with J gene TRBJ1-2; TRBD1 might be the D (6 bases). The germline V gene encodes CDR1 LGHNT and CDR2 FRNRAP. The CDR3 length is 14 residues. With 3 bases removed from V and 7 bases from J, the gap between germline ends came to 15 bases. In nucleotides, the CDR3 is TGTGCTAGTGGTTTTATACAGGGTTTCTCTGGCTACACCTTC. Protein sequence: CASGFIQGFSGYTF.

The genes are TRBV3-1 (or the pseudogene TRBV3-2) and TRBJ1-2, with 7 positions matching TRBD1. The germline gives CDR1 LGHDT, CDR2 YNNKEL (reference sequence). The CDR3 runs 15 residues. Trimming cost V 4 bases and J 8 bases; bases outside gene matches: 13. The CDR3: CASSPRTGRRWGYTF. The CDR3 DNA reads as TGTGCCAGCAGCCCCCGGACAGGACGCCGTTGGGGCTACACCTTC.

The CDR3, as DNA: TGTGCCAGCATTCTGCCGGGACTAGAGGCCGATGTGGGAGATACGCAGTATTTT. Its translation: CASILPGLEADVGDTQYF. The chain combines TRBV6-4 with TRBJ2-3, with 8 bases identical to TRBD2. The CDR3 has 18 residues. Germline V lookup: CDR1 MRHNA, CDR2 SNTAGT. V trimming: 7 bases; J trimming: 5 bases; junction bases outside the gene matches: 20.

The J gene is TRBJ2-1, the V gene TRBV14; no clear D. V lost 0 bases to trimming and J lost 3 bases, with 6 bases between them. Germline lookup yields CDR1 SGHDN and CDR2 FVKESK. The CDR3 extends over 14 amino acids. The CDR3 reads CASSQDTVYNEQFF. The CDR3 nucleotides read TGTGCCAGCAGCCAAGATACGGTCTACAATGAGCAGTTCTTC.

The CDR3: CASGLGEGATNEKLFF. CDR3 DNA sequence: TGCGCCAGCGGGCTGGGAGAGGGAGCAACTAATGAAAAACTGTTTTTT. The chain employs TRBV5-1 and TRBJ1-4; D unresolved. Germline V gives CDR1 SGHRS, CDR2 YFSETQ. The CDR3 is made up of 16 amino acids. The germline V and J ends were trimmed by 7 bases and 0 bases, with 16 bases remaining between them.

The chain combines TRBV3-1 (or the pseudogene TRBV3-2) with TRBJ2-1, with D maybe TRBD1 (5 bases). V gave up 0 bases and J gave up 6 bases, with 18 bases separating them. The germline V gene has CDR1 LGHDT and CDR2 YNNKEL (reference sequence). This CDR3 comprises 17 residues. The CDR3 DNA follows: TGTGCCAGCAGCCAAGATTCGGGTTTATCGCAGGGCAATGAGCAGTTCTTC. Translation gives CASSQDSGLSQGNEQFF.

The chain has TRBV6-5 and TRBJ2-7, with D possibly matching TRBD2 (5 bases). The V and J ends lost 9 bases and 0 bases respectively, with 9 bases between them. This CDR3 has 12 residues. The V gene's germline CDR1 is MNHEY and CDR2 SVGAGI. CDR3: CASRENSYEQYF. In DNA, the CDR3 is TGTGCCAGTCGGGAAAACTCCTACGAGCAGTACTTC.

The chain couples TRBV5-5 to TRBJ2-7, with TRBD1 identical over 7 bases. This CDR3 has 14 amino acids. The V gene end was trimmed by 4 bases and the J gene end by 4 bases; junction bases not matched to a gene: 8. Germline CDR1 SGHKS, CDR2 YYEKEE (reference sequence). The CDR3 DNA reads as TGTGCCAGCAGCACCGGGACAGTTTCATACGAGCAGTACTTC. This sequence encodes CASSTGTVSYEQYF.

The CDR3 sequence: CSTSGGSGNTIYF. The CDR3 coding sequence is TGCAGCACCTCAGGGGGCTCTGGAAACACCATATATTTT. The V and J genes are TRBV29-1 and TRBJ1-3; TRBD1 aligns across 7 bases. Germline CDR1 SQVTM, CDR2 ANQGSEA. J lost 0 bases, V lost 8 bases, and 4 bases had no gene match. This CDR3 has 13 amino acids.

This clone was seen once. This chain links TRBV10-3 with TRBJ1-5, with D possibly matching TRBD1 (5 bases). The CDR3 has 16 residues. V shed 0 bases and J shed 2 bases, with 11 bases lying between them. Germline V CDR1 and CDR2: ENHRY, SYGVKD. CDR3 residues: CAISESGTQGNQPQHF. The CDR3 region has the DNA TGTGCCATCAGTGAGTCGGGGACTCAGGGCAATCAGCCCCAGCATTTT.

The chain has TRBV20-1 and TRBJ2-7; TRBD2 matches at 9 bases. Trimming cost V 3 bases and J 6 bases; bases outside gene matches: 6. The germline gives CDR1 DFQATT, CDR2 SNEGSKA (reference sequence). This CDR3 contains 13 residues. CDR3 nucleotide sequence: TGCAGTGCTAGTTACGCGGGAGGGCGCGAGCAGTACTTC. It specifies CSASYAGGREQYF.

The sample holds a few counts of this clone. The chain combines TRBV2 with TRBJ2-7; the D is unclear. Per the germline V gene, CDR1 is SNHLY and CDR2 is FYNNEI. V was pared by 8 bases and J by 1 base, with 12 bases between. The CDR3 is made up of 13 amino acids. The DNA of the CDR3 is TGTGCCAGCGCGAGGCTCTCTTCCTACGAGCAGTACTTC. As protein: CASARLSSYEQYF. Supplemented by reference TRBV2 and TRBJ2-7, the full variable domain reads EPEVTQTPSHQVTQMGQEVILRCVPISNHLYFYWYRQILGQKVEFLVSFYNNEISEKSEIFDDQFSVERPDGSNFTLKIRSTKLEDSAMYFCASARLSSYEQYFGPGTRLTVT.

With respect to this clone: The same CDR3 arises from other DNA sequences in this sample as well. Written as DNA, the CDR3 is TGTGCCAGCAGCTTGGGGGGAGGCTATGGCTACACCTTC. Protein: CASSLGGGYGYTF. This chain joins TRBV5-4 and TRBJ1-2; D ambiguous. Germline V CDR1 and CDR2: SGHNT, YYREEE (reference sequence). The CDR3 extends over 13 amino acids. The V and J ends lost 0 bases and 4 bases respectively, with 7 bases between them.

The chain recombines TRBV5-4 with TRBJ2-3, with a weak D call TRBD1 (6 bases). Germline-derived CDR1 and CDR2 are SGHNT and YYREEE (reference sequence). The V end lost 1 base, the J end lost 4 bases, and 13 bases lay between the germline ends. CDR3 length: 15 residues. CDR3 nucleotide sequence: TGTGCCAGCAGCTTGAAACTGACAGGCCCAGATACGCAGTATTTT. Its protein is CASSLKLTGPDTQYF.